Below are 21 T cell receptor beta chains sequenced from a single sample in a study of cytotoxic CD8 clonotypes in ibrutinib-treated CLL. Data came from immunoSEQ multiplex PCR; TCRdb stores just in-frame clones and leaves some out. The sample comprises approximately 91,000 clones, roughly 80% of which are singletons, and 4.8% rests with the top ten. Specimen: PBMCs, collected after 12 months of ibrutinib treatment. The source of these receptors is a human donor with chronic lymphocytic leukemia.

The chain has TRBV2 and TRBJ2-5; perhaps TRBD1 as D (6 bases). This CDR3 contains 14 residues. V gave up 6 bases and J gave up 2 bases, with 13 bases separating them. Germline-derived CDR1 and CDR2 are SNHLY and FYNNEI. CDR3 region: CASRDRTGQETQYF. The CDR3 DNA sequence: TGTGCCAGCAGGGACCGAACAGGGCAAGAGACCCAGTACTTC.

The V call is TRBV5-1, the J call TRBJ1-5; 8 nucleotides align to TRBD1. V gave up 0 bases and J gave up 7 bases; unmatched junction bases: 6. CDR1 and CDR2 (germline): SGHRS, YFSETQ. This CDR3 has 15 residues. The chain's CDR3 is CASSLDGTGGQPQHF. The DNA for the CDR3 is TGCGCCAGCAGCTTGGACGGGACAGGTGGCCAGCCCCAGCATTTT.

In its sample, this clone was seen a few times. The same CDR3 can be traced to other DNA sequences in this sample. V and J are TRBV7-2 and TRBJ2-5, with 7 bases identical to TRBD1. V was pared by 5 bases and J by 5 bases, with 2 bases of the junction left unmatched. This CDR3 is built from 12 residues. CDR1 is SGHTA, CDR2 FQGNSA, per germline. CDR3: CASSPTGETQYF. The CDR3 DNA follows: TGTGCCAGCAGCCCGACAGGGGAGACCCAGTACTTC.

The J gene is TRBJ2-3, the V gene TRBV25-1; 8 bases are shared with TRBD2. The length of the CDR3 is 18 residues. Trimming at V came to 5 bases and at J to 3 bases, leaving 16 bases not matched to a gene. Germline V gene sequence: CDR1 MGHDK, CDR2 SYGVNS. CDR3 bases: TGTGCCAGCAGTAGCAGCGGTAGCGGGGTGGGTAGGACAGATACGCAGTATTTT. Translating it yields CASSSSGSGVGRTDTQYF.

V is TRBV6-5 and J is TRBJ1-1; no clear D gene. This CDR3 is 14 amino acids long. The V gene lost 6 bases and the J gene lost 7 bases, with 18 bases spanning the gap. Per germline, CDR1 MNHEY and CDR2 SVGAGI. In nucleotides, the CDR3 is TGTGCCAGCAGACCCGTGGGAGAGCGGTTTGAAGCTTTCTTT. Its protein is CASRPVGERFEAFF.

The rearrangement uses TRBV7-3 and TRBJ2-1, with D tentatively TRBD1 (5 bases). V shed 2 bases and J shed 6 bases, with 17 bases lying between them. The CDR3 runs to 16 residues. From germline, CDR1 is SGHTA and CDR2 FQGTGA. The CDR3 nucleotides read TGTGCCAGCAGCTTATGGGCAGGGAAGTTGGGCAATGAGCAGTTCTTC. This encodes CASSLWAGKLGNEQFF. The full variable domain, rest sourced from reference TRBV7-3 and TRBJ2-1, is GAGVSQTPSNKVTEKGKYVELRCDPISGHTALYWYRQSLGQGPEFLIYFQGTGAADDSGLPNDRFFAVRPEGSVSTLKIQRTERGDSAVYLCASSLWAGKLGNEQFFGPGTRLTVL.

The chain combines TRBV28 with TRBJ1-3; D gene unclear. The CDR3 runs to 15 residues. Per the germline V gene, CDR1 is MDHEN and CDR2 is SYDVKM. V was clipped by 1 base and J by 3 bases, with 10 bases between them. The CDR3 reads CASSLFRSNGNTIYF. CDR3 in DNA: TGTGCCAGCAGTTTATTCCGATCCAATGGAAACACCATATATTTT.

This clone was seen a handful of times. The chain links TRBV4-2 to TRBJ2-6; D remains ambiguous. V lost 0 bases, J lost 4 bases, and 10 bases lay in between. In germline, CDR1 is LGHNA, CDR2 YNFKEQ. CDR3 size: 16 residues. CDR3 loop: CASSQETGTGANVLTF. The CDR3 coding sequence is TGTGCCAGCAGCCAAGAGACCGGCACCGGGGCCAACGTCCTGACTTTC.

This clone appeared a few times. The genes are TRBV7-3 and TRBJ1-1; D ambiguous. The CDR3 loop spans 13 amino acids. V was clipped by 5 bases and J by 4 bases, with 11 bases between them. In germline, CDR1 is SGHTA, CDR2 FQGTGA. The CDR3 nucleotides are TGTGCCAGCAGCCCCAGTCCGGGCACTGAAGCTTTCTTT. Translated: CASSPSPGTEAFF.

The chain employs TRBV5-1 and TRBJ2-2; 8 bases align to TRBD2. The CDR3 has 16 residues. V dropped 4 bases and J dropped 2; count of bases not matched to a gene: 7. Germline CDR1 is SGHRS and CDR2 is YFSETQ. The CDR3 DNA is TGCGCCAGCAGCCCCCCCGGGGGGGAAAACACCGGGGAGCTGTTTTTT. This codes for CASSPPGGENTGELFF.

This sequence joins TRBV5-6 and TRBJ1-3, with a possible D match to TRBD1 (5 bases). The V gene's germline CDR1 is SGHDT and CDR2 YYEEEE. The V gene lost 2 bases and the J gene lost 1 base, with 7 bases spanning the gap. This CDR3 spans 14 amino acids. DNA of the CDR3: TGTGCCAGCAGCTTTGGGGGGTCTGGAAACACCATATATTTT. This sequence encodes CASSFGGSGNTIYF.

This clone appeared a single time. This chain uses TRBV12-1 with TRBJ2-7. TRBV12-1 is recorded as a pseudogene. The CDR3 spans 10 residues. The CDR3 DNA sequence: TGTGCCAACCAAAACTACGAGCAGTACTTC. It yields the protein CANQNYEQYF.

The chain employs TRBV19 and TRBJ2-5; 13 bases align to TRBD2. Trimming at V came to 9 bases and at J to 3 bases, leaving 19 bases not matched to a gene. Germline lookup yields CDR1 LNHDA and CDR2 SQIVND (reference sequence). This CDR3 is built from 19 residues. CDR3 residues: CASRPGTSGIWGREETQYF. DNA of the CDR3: TGTGCCAGCAGACCCGGGACTAGCGGGATTTGGGGTCGCGAAGAGACCCAGTACTTC.

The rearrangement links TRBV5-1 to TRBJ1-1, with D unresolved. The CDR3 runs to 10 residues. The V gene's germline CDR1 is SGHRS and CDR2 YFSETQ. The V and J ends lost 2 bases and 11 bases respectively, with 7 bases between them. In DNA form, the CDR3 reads TGCGCCAGCAGCTTCCGTGGGGCTTTCTTT. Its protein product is CASSFRGAFF.

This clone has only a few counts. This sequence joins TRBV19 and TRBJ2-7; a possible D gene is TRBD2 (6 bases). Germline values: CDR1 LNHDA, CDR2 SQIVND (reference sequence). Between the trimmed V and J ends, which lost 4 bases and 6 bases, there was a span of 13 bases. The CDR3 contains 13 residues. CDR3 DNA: TGTGCCAGTAGTACGGGGCTGGGGGGCGAGCAGTACTTC. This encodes CASSTGLGGEQYF.

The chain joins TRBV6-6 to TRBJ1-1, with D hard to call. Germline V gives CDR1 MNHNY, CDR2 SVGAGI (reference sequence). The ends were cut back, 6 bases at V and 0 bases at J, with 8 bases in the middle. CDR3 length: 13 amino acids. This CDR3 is CASRTTVNTEAFF. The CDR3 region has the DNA TGTGCCAGCAGGACTACAGTGAACACTGAAGCTTTCTTT.

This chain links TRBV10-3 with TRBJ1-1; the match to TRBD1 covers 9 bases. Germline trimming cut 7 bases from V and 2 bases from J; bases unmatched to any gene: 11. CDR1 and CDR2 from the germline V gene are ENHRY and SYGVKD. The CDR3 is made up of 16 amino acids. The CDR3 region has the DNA TGTGCCATCACCCCCGGACAGGGGTTTAGAAACACTGAAGCTTTCTTT. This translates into CAITPGQGFRNTEAFF.

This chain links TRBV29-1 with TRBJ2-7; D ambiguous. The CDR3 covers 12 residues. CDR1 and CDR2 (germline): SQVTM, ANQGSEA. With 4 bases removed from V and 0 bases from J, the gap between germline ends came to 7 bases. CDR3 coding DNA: TGCAGCGTTGCAGGCACCTCCTACGAGCAGTACTTC. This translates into CSVAGTSYEQYF.

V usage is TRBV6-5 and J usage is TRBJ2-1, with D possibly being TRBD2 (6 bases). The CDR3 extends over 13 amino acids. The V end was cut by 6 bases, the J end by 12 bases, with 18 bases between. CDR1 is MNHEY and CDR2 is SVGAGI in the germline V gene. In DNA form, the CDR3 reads TGTGCCAGCAGGCCGACTAGTCGGGTGTCGCAGTTCTTC. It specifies CASRPTSRVSQFF.

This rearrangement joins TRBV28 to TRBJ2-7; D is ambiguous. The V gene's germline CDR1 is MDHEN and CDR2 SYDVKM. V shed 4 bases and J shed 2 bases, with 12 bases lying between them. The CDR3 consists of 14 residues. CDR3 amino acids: CASSSRQATYEQYF. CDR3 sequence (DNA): TGTGCCAGCAGTTCCCGGCAGGCTACCTACGAGCAGTACTTC. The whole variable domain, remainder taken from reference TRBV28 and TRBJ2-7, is DVKVTQSSRYLVKRTGEKVFLECVQDMDHENMFWYRQDPGLGLRLIYFSYDVKMKEKGDIPEGYSVSREKKERFSLILESASTNQTSMYLCASSSRQATYEQYFGPGTRLTVT.

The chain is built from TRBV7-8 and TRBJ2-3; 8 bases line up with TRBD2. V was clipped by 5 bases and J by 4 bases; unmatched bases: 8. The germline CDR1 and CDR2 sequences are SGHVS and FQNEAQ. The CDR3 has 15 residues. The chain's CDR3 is CASSPPGLAPDTQYF. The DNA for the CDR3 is TGTGCCAGCAGCCCCCCAGGACTAGCCCCAGATACGCAGTATTTT.